The 5 T cell receptor beta chains reported below all come from one sample, sequenced in a study of shared clonotypes between healthy human individuals (dated by TCRdb to the early 2020s). The library was obtained by the immunoSEQ multiplex PCR assay. Not all clones reach the TCRdb copy of this immuneACCESS table, which keeps in-frame sequences only. Checked studies attribute under half of the gap to unresolved V genes and leave the rest unexplained. This sample comprises 950,000 to 1,100,000 clones, approximately 76% of them detected only once. Roughly 1.4% of the sample is held by the ten biggest clonotypes. The sample consisted of memory CD4+ T cells sorted from blood. The cell subset or site label, read with the paper, signifies: CD45RA-negative fraction. These receptors were obtained from a man younger than 35 in good health.

The V call is TRBV13, the J call TRBJ1-4; D call uncertain. Germline V gene data show CDR1 as PRHDT and CDR2 as FYEKMQ (reference sequence). Trimming shortened V by 6 bases and J by 4 bases, and 9 bases separated the two germline ends. The CDR3 is made up of 13 amino acids. CDR3 bases: TGTGCCAGCAGTGGGCAGCGTAATGAAAAACTGTTTTTT. Protein sequence: CASSGQRNEKLFF.

The genes are TRBV23-1 and TRBJ1-5; perhaps TRBD1 as D (5 bases). TRBV23-1 is classed as an ORF, of uncertain function. The CDR3 length is 17 residues. V lost 3 bases and J 2 bases, leaving 17 bases between the germline ends. Here the CDR3 DNA reads TGCGCCAGCAGTCATGGAGACAGTGGTAATGGCAATCAGCCCCAGCATTTT. It translates to CASSHGDSGNGNQPQHF.

The V call is TRBV5-1, the J call TRBJ2-7; D may be TRBD1 (6 bases). V gave up 1 base and J gave up 5 bases, with 16 bases separating them. The CDR3 spans 15 residues. Germline V lookup: CDR1 SGHRS, CDR2 YFSETQ. DNA of the CDR3: TGCGCCAGCAGCTTGCGAACAGGGCGGGCGGACGAGCAGTACTTC. Protein product: CASSLRTGRADEQYF. Drawing the rest from reference TRBV5-1 and TRBJ2-7, the complete variable domain is KAGVTQTPRYLIKTRGQQVTLSCSPISGHRSVSWYQQTPGQGLQFLFEYFSETQRNKGNFPGRFSGRQFSNSRSEMNVSTLELGDSALYLCASSLRTGRADEQYFGPGTRLTVT.

CDR3 protein: CASSSQGGWSTEAFF. Here the CDR3 DNA reads TGCGCCAGCAGCTCCCAAGGGGGCTGGTCCACTGAAGCTTTCTTT. The genes are TRBV5-1 and TRBJ1-1, with 7 positions matching TRBD1. The J segment lost 4 bases and the V segment lost 3 bases, leaving 9 bases of the junction unmatched. CDR1 is SGHRS, CDR2 YFSETQ, per germline. The CDR3 is 15 residues long.

This clone has a count of ten or more. The chain combines TRBV18 with TRBJ1-4, with unresolved D. Germline CDR1 and CDR2: KGHSH and LQKENI. Trimming pared 6 bases from V and 0 bases from J, leaving 14 bases between. The CDR3 contains 16 residues. CDR3 protein: CASSYNSLATNEKLFF. The CDR3 bases are TGTGCCAGCTCCTATAACAGTCTTGCAACTAATGAAAAACTGTTTTTT.